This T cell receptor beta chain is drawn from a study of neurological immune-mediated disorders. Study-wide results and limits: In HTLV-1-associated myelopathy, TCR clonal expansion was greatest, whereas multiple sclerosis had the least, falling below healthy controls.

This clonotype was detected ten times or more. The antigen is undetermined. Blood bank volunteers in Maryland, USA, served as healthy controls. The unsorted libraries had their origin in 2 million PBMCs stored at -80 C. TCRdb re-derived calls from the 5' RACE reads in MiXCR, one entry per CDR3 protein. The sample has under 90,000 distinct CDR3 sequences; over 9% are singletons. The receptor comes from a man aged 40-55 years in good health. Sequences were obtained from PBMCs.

The CDR3 sequence is CSVEDPVNYGYTF. CDR3 nucleotide sequence: TGCAGCGTTGAAGATCCTGTTAACTATGGCTACACCTTC. The V call is TRBV29-1, the J call TRBJ1-2, with D unclear. The CDR3 contains 13 residues. Germline CDR1 and CDR2: SQVTM and ANQGSEA. Trimming took 0 bases from V and 1 from J, leaving 6 bases between them. The full variable domain, in which reference TRBV29-1 and TRBJ1-2 provide the parts outside the CDR3, is SAVISQKPSRDICQRGTSLTIQCQVDSQVTMMFWYRQQPGQSLTLIATANQGSEATYESGFVIDKFPISRPNLTFSTLTVSNMSPEDSSIYLCSVEDPVNYGYTFGSGTRLTVV.